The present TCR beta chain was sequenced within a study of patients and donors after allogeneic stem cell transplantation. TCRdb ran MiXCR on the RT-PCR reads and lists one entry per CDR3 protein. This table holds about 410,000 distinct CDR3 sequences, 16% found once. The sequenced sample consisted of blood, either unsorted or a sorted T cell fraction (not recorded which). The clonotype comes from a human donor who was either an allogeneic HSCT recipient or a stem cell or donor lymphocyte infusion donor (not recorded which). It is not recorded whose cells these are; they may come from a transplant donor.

The DNA of the CDR3 is TGTGCCAGCAGCTTCGAGACAGGGGTTAACTATGGCTACACCTTC. Translation gives CASSFETGVNYGYTF. The chain links TRBV5-5 to TRBJ1-2; 8 bases align to TRBD1. The germline V gene encodes CDR1 SGHKS and CDR2 YYEKEE (reference sequence). The CDR3 is made up of 15 amino acids. The V gene end was trimmed by 2 bases and the J gene end by 1 base; junction bases not matched to a gene: 4.